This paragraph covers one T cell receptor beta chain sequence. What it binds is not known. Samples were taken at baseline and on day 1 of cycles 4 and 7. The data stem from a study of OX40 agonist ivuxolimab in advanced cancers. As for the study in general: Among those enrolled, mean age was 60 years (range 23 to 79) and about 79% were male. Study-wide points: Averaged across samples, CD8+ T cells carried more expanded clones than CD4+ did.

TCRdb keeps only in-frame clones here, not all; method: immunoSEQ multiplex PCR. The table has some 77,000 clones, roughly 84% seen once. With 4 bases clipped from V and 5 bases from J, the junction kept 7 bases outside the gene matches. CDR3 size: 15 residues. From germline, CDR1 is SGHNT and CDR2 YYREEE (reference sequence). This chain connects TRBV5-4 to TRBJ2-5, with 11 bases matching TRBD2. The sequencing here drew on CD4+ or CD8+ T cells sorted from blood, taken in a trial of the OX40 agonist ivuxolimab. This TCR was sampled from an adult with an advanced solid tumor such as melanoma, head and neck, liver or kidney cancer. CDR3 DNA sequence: TGTGCCAGCAGCCAAAGGGGACTAGCGGCGGAGACCCAGTACTTC. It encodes CASSQRGLAAETQYF.